This T cell receptor (beta chain) comes out of a study of sequential checkpoint blockade in melanoma. Study background: TCRβ was sequenced from DNA of 75 to 95 pretreatment tumors.

The assay was immunoSEQ multiplex PCR, and TCRdb's table has in-frame clones only and misses some. The sample yields some 19,000 clones, more than 25% seen once. Treatment defined: randomized to nivolumab then ipilimumab (arm A) or the reverse (arm B). This clone has more than one count but fewer than ten. The source is a human donor with melanoma. The specimen comprised tumor tissue (inferred from file names), sampled from a patient given nivolumab and ipilimumab in sequence.

The CDR3 nucleotides read TGTGCCAGCAGCTTTACGGGAGGCACTGAAGCTTTCTTT. Encoded protein: CASSFTGGTEAFF. The chain links TRBV7-4 to TRBJ1-1; no definite D call. The CDR3 contains 13 residues. Germline V lookup: CDR1 SGHVT, CDR2 SQSDAQ. V was cut by 3 bases and J by 4 bases, with 9 bases left in between.